The 9 T cell receptor beta chains below come from one sample, sequenced in a study of T cells after yellow fever vaccination (dated by TCRdb to between 2019 and 2020). Reading the label with the study, this specimen's treatment or condition is: live attenuated yellow fever vaccine strain. The library was obtained by 5' RACE. Sequenced on an Illumina HiSeq 2500. TCRdb ran its own pipeline on the public reads, namely fastp trimming at Q25 and MiXCR clone calling, and kept in-frame beta chains. Identical CDR3 protein sequences are pooled into one entry, listed with their most common genes and DNA. Here the sample has approximately 580,000 distinct CDR3 sequences; around a sixth occur a single time. The top ten clonotypes cover 15% to 20% of the sample. Here the sequenced sample was PBMCs, taken 5 to 6 days after the first yellow fever vaccination. The source is a man younger than 35 who received the YFV17D yellow fever vaccine.

The chain combines TRBV7-2 with TRBJ1-4, with no clear D. There are 12 residues in the CDR3. Germline values: CDR1 SGHTA, CDR2 FQGNSA. Trimming pared 4 bases from V and 5 bases from J, leaving 5 bases between. The CDR3 DNA is TGTGCCAGCAGCTCCCCAAATGAAAAACTGTTTTTT. Protein: CASSSPNEKLFF.

This clonotype appeared many times. This CDR3 is CSARGGADSGNTIYF. The DNA for the CDR3 is TGCAGTGCTAGGGGGGGGGCAGACTCTGGAAACACCATATATTTT. The rearrangement links TRBV20-1 to TRBJ1-3, with a possible D match to TRBD1 (6 bases). Germline lookup yields CDR1 DFQATT and CDR2 SNEGSKA (reference sequence). The germline V and J ends were trimmed by 3 bases and 0 bases, with 12 bases remaining between them. This CDR3 contains 15 residues.

This clonotype was counted a few times. This chain connects TRBV6-1 to TRBJ1-1; tentative D call: TRBD1 (5 bases). The CDR3 covers 16 residues. V lost 5 bases and J lost 0, with 16 bases in between. The germline V gene has CDR1 MNHNS and CDR2 SASEGT. This CDR3 reads CASSRLATALNTEAFF. The CDR3 coding sequence is TGTGCCAGCAGTCGACTTGCGACAGCTCTGAACACTGAAGCTTTCTTT.

This clonotype was seen many times. The chain recombines TRBV7-2 with TRBJ2-3; perhaps TRBD2 as D (6 bases). The CDR3 covers 16 residues. V was clipped by 1 base and J by 0 bases, with 11 bases between them. Looked up from germline, CDR1 is SGHTA and CDR2 is FQGNSA. The CDR3 region has the DNA TGTGCCAGCAGCTTAGTGGCGGGGTTGAGCACAGATACGCAGTATTTT. Protein: CASSLVAGLSTDTQYF. Using reference TRBV7-2 and TRBJ2-3 for the parts outside the CDR3, the full variable domain is GAGVSQSPSNKVTEKGKDVELRCDPISGHTALYWYRQSLGQGLEFLIYFQGNSAPDKSGLPSDRFSAERTGGSVSTLTIQRTQQEDSAVYLCASSLVAGLSTDTQYFGPGTRLTVL.

V usage is TRBV5-1 and J usage is TRBJ2-1, with 10 bases aligning to TRBD1. V lost 3 bases and J lost 2; bases outside the gene matches: 5. CDR3 length: 16 residues. CDR1 and CDR2 from the germline V gene are SGHRS and YFSETQ. Written as DNA, the CDR3 is TGCGCCAGCAGCTCCGGACAGGGGGGCACCTACAATGAGCAGTTCTTC. Amino acids: CASSSGQGGTYNEQFF. Complete variable domain (other parts from reference TRBV5-1 and TRBJ2-1): KAGVTQTPRYLIKTRGQQVTLSCSPISGHRSVSWYQQTPGQGLQFLFEYFSETQRNKGNFPGRFSGRQFSNSRSEMNVSTLELGDSALYLCASSSGQGGTYNEQFFGPGTRLTVL.

This chain connects TRBV6-2 or TRBV6-3 to TRBJ1-6; D possibly corresponds to TRBD1 (5 bases). Germline V gene lookup returns CDR1 MNHEY and CDR2 SVGEGT. This CDR3 region has 11 residues. V lost 6 bases and J 9 bases, leaving 6 bases between the germline ends. The CDR3 region is CASSQGSPLHF. CDR3 bases: TGTGCCAGCAGCCAGGGTTCACCCCTCCACTTT.

This clonotype appeared a few times. V usage is TRBV18 and J usage is TRBJ2-7; 9 bases agree with TRBD1. The CDR3 totals 13 residues. Trimming cost V 8 bases and J 2 bases; bases outside gene matches: 4. Germline CDR1 KGHSH, CDR2 LQKENI. CDR3 DNA sequence: TGTGCCAGCCAGGGACAGGGCACCTACGAGCAGTACTTC. It codes for CASQGQGTYEQYF. Complete variable domain (other parts from reference TRBV18 and TRBJ2-7): NAGVMQNPRHLVRRRGQEARLRCSPMKGHSHVYWYRQLPEEGLKFMVYLQKENIIDESGMPKERFSAEFPKEGPSILRIQQVVRGDSAAYFCASQGQGTYEQYFGPGTRLTVT.

The chain uses TRBV6-5 and TRBJ2-7; possible D gene TRBD1, 5 bases. CDR1 is MNHEY and CDR2 is SVGAGI in the germline V gene. This CDR3 comprises 17 residues. V dropped 0 bases and J dropped 0 bases, with 15 bases sitting between them. CDR3 bases: TGTGCCAGCAGTTACTCGATTAGACAGAGGACCTCCTACGAGCAGTACTTC. It codes for CASSYSIRQRTSYEQYF.

This clonotype was detected only a few times. The chain combines TRBV12-5 with TRBJ1-2; no firm D call. V gave up 6 bases and J gave up 2 bases, with 16 bases separating them. The germline V gene has CDR1 LGHNT and CDR2 FRNRAP. CDR3 length: 15 amino acids. The CDR3 DNA reads TGTGCTAGTGGAAAATGGGAGAGCTTCAACTATGGCTACACCTTC. Its translation is CASGKWESFNYGYTF.